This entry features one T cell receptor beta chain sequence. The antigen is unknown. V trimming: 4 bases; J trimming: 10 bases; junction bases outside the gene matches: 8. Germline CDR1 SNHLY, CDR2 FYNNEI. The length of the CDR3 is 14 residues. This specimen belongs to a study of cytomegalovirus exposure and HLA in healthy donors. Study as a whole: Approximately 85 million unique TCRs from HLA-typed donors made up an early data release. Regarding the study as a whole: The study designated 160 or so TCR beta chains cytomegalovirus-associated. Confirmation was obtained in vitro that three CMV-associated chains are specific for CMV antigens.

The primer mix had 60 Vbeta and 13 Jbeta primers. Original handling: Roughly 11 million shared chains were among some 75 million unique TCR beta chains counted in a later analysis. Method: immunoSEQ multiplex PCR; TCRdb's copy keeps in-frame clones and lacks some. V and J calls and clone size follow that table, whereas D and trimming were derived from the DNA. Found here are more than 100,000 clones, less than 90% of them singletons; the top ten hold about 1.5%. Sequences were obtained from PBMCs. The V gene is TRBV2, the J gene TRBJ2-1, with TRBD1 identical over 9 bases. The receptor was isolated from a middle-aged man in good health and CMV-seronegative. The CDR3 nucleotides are TGTGCCAGCAGTGGGACCACAGGGGGCAGGGAGCAGTTCTTC. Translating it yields CASSGTTGGREQFF. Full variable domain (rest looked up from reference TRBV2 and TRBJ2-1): EPEVTQTPSHQVTQMGQEVILRCVPISNHLYFYWYRQILGQKVEFLVSFYNNEISEKSEIFDDQFSVERPDGSNFTLKIRSTKLEDSAMYFCASSGTTGGREQFFGPGTRLTVL.